The rows below give T cell receptor beta chains drawn from one sample of a study of T cells in Graves' hyperthyroidism and ophthalmopathy. TCRdb re-analysed the multiplex PCR reads in MiXCR, keeping a single row per CDR3 protein. Of about 270,000 distinct CDR3 sequences in the sample, about 25% are singletons; the top ten hold about 30%. The sequencing sample was made of blood. These receptors were collected from a middle-aged man with Graves' hyperthyroidism that later progressed to Graves' ophthalmopathy. CDR3s include the opening cysteine and the closing phenylalanine or tryptophan. The order of the fields is CDR3 DNA, CDR3 protein, clone size, J gene, D gene, V gene. The D gene is left open where the match is weak. Size tells how often a clone was seen (once, few, many) or the class of an expanded clone, and some rows leave it out.

cdr3_nt: TGTGCCGGCAGGACGCCGGGCGGCAGGGGAGTCGGAGGGGCCAACGTCCTGACTTTC
cdr3_aa: CAGRTPGGRGVGGANVLTF
clone_size: many
j_call: TRBJ2-6
d_call: NA
v_call: TRBV6-6

cdr3_nt: TGTGCCAGCAGTTACGGCCGGGAGCGAGGAGAGCAGTACTTC
cdr3_aa: CASSYGRERGEQYF
clone_size: many
j_call: TRBJ2-7
d_call: NA
v_call: TRBV6-5

cdr3_nt: TGTGCCAGCAGCTTTCCAGGGACCGAGGGCGAGCAGTACTTC
cdr3_aa: CASSFPGTEGEQYF
clone_size: many
j_call: TRBJ2-7
d_call: NA
v_call: TRBV7-2

cdr3_nt: TGTGCCGGGACAGGAAGTTATGGCTACACCTTC
cdr3_aa: CAGTGSYGYTF
clone_size: many
j_call: TRBJ1-2
d_call: TRBD1
v_call: TRBV2

cdr3_nt: TGTGCCAGCAGTTATGGGGTGGGCCTCTCTGAAGCTTTCTTT
cdr3_aa: CASSYGVGLSEAFF
clone_size: NA
j_call: TRBJ1-1
d_call: NA
v_call: TRBV6-2/TRBV6-3

cdr3_nt: TGTGCCAGCAGTTATGACGGGAGGAACACTGAAGCTTTCTTT
cdr3_aa: CASSYDGRNTEAFF
clone_size: NA
j_call: TRBJ1-1
d_call: NA
v_call: TRBV6-5

cdr3_nt: TGCAGCGTTGAAGATGTCGGGGGAAGGAGAGACTATGGCTACACCTTC
cdr3_aa: CSVEDVGGRRDYGYTF
clone_size: NA
j_call: TRBJ1-2
d_call: NA
v_call: TRBV29-1

cdr3_nt: TGCAGTGCTACGTTTGCTGGGGGTGGAAACACTGAAGCTTTCTTT
cdr3_aa: CSATFAGGGNTEAFF
clone_size: many
j_call: TRBJ1-1
d_call: NA
v_call: TRBV20-1

cdr3_nt: TGCAGTGCTAGACAGTATACGGAAGCTTTCTTT
cdr3_aa: CSARQYTEAFF
clone_size: many
j_call: TRBJ1-1
d_call: NA
v_call: TRBV20-1

cdr3_nt: TGTGCCAGCAGCAATACCACAGGGGCCCGGGCCAACGTCCTGACTTTC
cdr3_aa: CASSNTTGARANVLTF
clone_size: many
j_call: TRBJ2-6
d_call: TRBD1
v_call: TRBV7-3

cdr3_nt: TGTGCCAGCAGTGAAGCAGGGACCCATTACAATGAGCAGTTCTTC
cdr3_aa: CASSEAGTHYNEQFF
clone_size: many
j_call: TRBJ2-1
d_call: NA
v_call: TRBV6-1

cdr3_nt: TGTGCCAGCAGTTACGGAGTTAACACCGGGGAGCTGTTTTTT
cdr3_aa: CASSYGVNTGELFF
clone_size: once
j_call: TRBJ2-2
d_call: NA
v_call: TRBV6-5

cdr3_nt: TGTGCCAGCAGCCAAGGGACTAGAGGCTACGAGCAGTACTTC
cdr3_aa: CASSQGTRGYEQYF
clone_size: many
j_call: TRBJ2-7
d_call: TRBD2
v_call: TRBV3-1

cdr3_nt: TGTGCCAGCAGCCGACAGGGGGACGGGGAGCTGTTTTTT
cdr3_aa: CASSRQGDGELFF
clone_size: many
j_call: TRBJ2-2
d_call: TRBD1
v_call: TRBV7-3

cdr3_nt: TGTGCCAGCAGCCCTGGACTCGAAGCTTTCTTT
cdr3_aa: CASSPGLEAFF
clone_size: many
j_call: TRBJ1-1
d_call: NA
v_call: TRBV6-2/TRBV6-3

cdr3_nt: TGTGCCAGCACAAAGGGACAGTTCTCCTACGAGCAGTACTTC
cdr3_aa: CASTKGQFSYEQYF
clone_size: many
j_call: TRBJ2-7
d_call: TRBD1
v_call: TRBV6-5

cdr3_nt: TGCGCCAGCAGCTTCGAAGGACTCAGAAACACCATATATTTT
cdr3_aa: CASSFEGLRNTIYF
clone_size: many
j_call: TRBJ1-3
d_call: NA
v_call: TRBV5-1

cdr3_nt: TGTGCCAGCAGCTTCGTGTCGGTGAACACTGAAGCTTTCTTT
cdr3_aa: CASSFVSVNTEAFF
clone_size: many
j_call: TRBJ1-1
d_call: NA
v_call: TRBV7-9

cdr3_nt: TGTGCCAGCAGCCGGACAGGGGAGGTTGAAAAACTGTTTTTT
cdr3_aa: CASSRTGEVEKLFF
clone_size: many
j_call: TRBJ1-4
d_call: TRBD1
v_call: TRBV5-8

cdr3_nt: TGTGCCAGTAGCCAACCCCGTGGCGGTAGCTCTGGAAACACCATATATTTT
cdr3_aa: CASSQPRGGSSGNTIYF
clone_size: many
j_call: TRBJ1-3
d_call: NA
v_call: TRBV19

cdr3_nt: TGTGCCAGCAGTTTATCTGGGACTTCCTCTTTCTTT
cdr3_aa: CASSLSGTSSFF
clone_size: few
j_call: TRBJ1-1
d_call: NA
v_call: TRBV12-3/TRBV12-4

cdr3_nt: TGTGCCATCAGTGAGTCGACAGGACAGTCTTTCGAAGCTTTCTTT
cdr3_aa: CAISESTGQSFEAFF
clone_size: many
j_call: TRBJ1-1
d_call: NA
v_call: TRBV10-3

cdr3_nt: TGCAGTGCTAGAGATTATCCGGCTAGCGGTCTGAACACCGGGGAGCTGTTTTTT
cdr3_aa: CSARDYPASGLNTGELFF
clone_size: NA
j_call: TRBJ2-2
d_call: TRBD2
v_call: TRBV20-1

cdr3_nt: TGCAGTGCCATTTTTACTAGACCAGTCAGCTACGAGCAGTACTTC
cdr3_aa: CSAIFTRPVSYEQYF
clone_size: NA
j_call: TRBJ2-7
d_call: NA
v_call: TRBV20-1

cdr3_nt: TGTGCCAGCAGCAGTGGGACAAACACTAATCAGCCCCAGCATTTT
cdr3_aa: CASSSGTNTNQPQHF
clone_size: many
j_call: TRBJ1-5
d_call: NA
v_call: TRBV12-3/TRBV12-4

cdr3_nt: TGTGCCAGCAGCCGCCCCCCCGGCGAATCAGCCAAAAACATTCAGTACTTC
cdr3_aa: CASSRPPGESAKNIQYF
clone_size: many
j_call: TRBJ2-4
d_call: NA
v_call: TRBV11-2

cdr3_nt: TGTGCCAGCAGCGTAGGCGTCGCAGTACGCACTGAAGCTTTCTTT
cdr3_aa: CASSVGVAVRTEAFF
clone_size: many
j_call: TRBJ1-1
d_call: NA
v_call: TRBV9

cdr3_nt: TGTGCCAGCAGTTTACTGGGGGAAGCTTTCTTT
cdr3_aa: CASSLLGEAFF
clone_size: many
j_call: TRBJ1-1
d_call: NA
v_call: TRBV12-3/TRBV12-4

cdr3_nt: TGCGCCAGCAGCTTTCCTAGCAATGCCTACGAGCAGTACTTC
cdr3_aa: CASSFPSNAYEQYF
clone_size: many
j_call: TRBJ2-7
d_call: NA
v_call: TRBV5-1

cdr3_nt: TGTGCCAGCGGGCAGGAGAACACTGAAGCTTTCTTT
cdr3_aa: CASGQENTEAFF
clone_size: many
j_call: TRBJ1-1
d_call: NA
v_call: TRBV2